Each of the 18 T cell receptor beta chains below was sequenced from the same sample in a study of cytomegalovirus exposure and HLA in healthy donors. The data were produced by immunoSEQ multiplex PCR, yet TCRdb's version contains in-frame clones alone and is incomplete. The table records about 310,000 clones, nearly 90% of them present only once. The specimen sequenced was PBMCs. Every receptor here comes from a man between 25 and 39 years old in good health and CMV-seronegative.

J is TRBJ1-1 and V is TRBV5-6, with a possible D match to TRBD1 (5 bases). CDR1 is SGHDT and CDR2 is YYEEEE in the germline V gene. The CDR3 consists of 15 residues. V was cut by 5 bases and J by 4 bases, with 18 bases left in between. The CDR3 protein is CASRSSAGRRTEAFF. The CDR3 DNA is TGTGCCAGCAGGTCGAGCGCGGGGCGGCGCACTGAAGCTTTCTTT.

The chain uses TRBV4-1 and TRBJ2-4; possible D gene TRBD2, 5 bases. The CDR3 covers 14 residues. V was shortened by 4 bases and J by 4 bases, with 11 bases between the two germline ends. Looked up from germline, CDR1 is MGHRA and CDR2 is YSYEKL. The CDR3 here is CASSPLEAKNIQYF. CDR3 nucleotides: TGCGCCAGCAGCCCGCTGGAGGCGAAAAACATTCAGTACTTC.

This sequence joins TRBV2 and TRBJ2-7, with a weak D call TRBD2 (6 bases). The V end lost 6 bases, the J end lost 0 bases, and 9 bases lay between the germline ends. The germline V gene encodes CDR1 SNHLY and CDR2 FYNNEI. The CDR3 consists of 13 residues. The CDR3 nucleotides read TGTGCCAGCAGGGACTATAGCTCCTACGAGCAGTACTTC. Residues: CASRDYSSYEQYF.

The chain uses TRBV4-2 and TRBJ2-2, with a weak D call TRBD1 (6 bases). V was shortened by 2 bases and J by 2 bases, with 9 bases between the two germline ends. The V gene's germline CDR1 is LGHNA and CDR2 YNFKEQ. The CDR3 is 15 amino acids. The CDR3, as DNA: TGTGCCAGCAGCCAAACAGGGCGAAACACCGGGGAGCTGTTTTTT. This sequence encodes CASSQTGRNTGELFF.

In its sample, this clone was seen a few times. The chain is built from TRBV5-1 and TRBJ2-3; possible D gene TRBD2, 5 bases. V was pared by 0 bases and J by 0 bases, with 8 bases between. CDR3 size: 15 residues. CDR1 and CDR2 from the germline V gene are SGHRS and YFSETQ. CDR3 coding DNA: TGCGCCAGCAGCTTGGTAGCGACTAGCACAGATACGCAGTATTTT. The encoded protein is CASSLVATSTDTQYF. Using reference TRBV5-1 and TRBJ2-3 for the parts outside the CDR3, the full variable domain is KAGVTQTPRYLIKTRGQQVTLSCSPISGHRSVSWYQQTPGQGLQFLFEYFSETQRNKGNFPGRFSGRQFSNSRSEMNVSTLELGDSALYLCASSLVATSTDTQYFGPGTRLTVL.

The rearrangement links TRBV5-4 to TRBJ1-4, with 7 bases lining up with TRBD1. CDR1 and CDR2 (germline): SGHNT, YYREEE (reference sequence). J was trimmed by 7 bases and V by 0 bases; bases with no gene match: 6. The CDR3 has 15 amino acids. The CDR3 region is CASSLGRGSSEKLFF. The CDR3 DNA reads as TGTGCCAGCAGCTTGGGCAGGGGGAGTAGTGAAAAACTGTTTTTT.

The chain has TRBV5-1 and TRBJ1-4, with 8 positions matching TRBD1. J lost 8 bases, V lost 3 bases, and 3 bases had no gene match. Germline CDR1 is SGHRS and CDR2 is YFSETQ. This CDR3 region has 13 residues. CDR3 coding DNA: TGCGCCAGCAGCTCAGGGGGCGCGGAAAAACTGTTTTTT. As protein: CASSSGGAEKLFF.

V is TRBV9 and J is TRBJ2-7, with a tentative D call TRBD2 (6 bases). The germline CDR1 and CDR2 sequences are SGDLS and YYNGEE. Deletions cut 4 bases from V and 9 bases from J, with 17 bases between. The CDR3 covers 13 residues. CDR3 nucleotides: TGTGCCAGCAGCCCCGGGGAGGCTCTGGGGCAGTACTTC. It specifies CASSPGEALGQYF.

The chain has TRBV5-1 and TRBJ1-1; D might be TRBD1 (5 bases). The V end was cut by 2 bases, the J end by 5 bases, with 16 bases between. Germline loops: CDR1 SGHRS, CDR2 YFSETQ. The length of the CDR3 is 15 residues. CDR3: CASSFFPGEGTEAFF. As DNA, the CDR3 is TGCGCCAGCAGCTTCTTTCCGGGGGAGGGGACTGAAGCTTTCTTT.

V gene TRBV4-3 combines with J gene TRBJ1-6; D unclear. The CDR3 is 15 residues long. V lost 0 bases and J lost 8, with 11 bases in between. Germline assignment: CDR1 LGHNA and CDR2 YSLEER. The CDR3 DNA follows: TGCGCCAGCAGCCAAGATCGCGGGGAGCATTCACCCCTCCACTTT. Protein product: CASSQDRGEHSPLHF.

The gene calls are TRBV12-5 and TRBJ2-7; the match to TRBD2 covers 9 bases. The CDR3 is made up of 15 amino acids. The ends lost 1 base at V and 3 bases at J; junction bases unmatched: 4. CDR1 is LGHNT, CDR2 FRNRAP, per germline. The CDR3 reads CASGLGDSGGYEQYF. The CDR3 nucleotides read TGTGCTAGTGGTTTGGGGGATAGCGGGGGCTACGAGCAGTACTTC.

In this sample, this clone turned up a few times. The chain recombines TRBV19 with TRBJ1-4; D may be TRBD1 (5 bases). This CDR3 has 15 amino acids. The germline V gene has CDR1 LNHDA and CDR2 SQIVND (reference sequence). Trimming took 8 bases from V and 0 from J, leaving 13 bases between them. The CDR3 DNA reads as TGTGCCAGTCGAATGTGGGGGGCAACTAATGAAAAACTGTTTTTT. Encoded protein: CASRMWGATNEKLFF.

V usage is TRBV4-1 and J usage is TRBJ2-7, with 10 bases fitting TRBD1. This CDR3 has 16 residues. With 3 bases clipped from V and 1 base from J, the junction kept 6 bases outside the gene matches. Germline values: CDR1 MGHRA, CDR2 YSYEKL. Here the CDR3 reads CASSQPGQGQSYEQYF. The CDR3 region has the DNA TGCGCCAGCAGCCAGCCGGGACAGGGGCAGTCCTACGAGCAGTACTTC.

CDR3 sequence reads: CASSLGDRGSTEAFF. The CDR3 DNA sequence: TGTGCCAGCAGCTTGGGGGACAGGGGATCCACTGAAGCTTTCTTT. This chain joins TRBV5-6 and TRBJ1-1; 10 positions match TRBD1. V lost 0 bases, J lost 4 bases, and 3 bases stayed unmatched. CDR1 is SGHDT and CDR2 is YYEEEE in the germline V gene. This CDR3 has 15 amino acids.

The chain joins TRBV7-2 to TRBJ2-3; 9 bases align to TRBD2. V lost 3 bases and J lost 3; bases outside the gene matches: 4. The CDR3 is made up of 15 amino acids. Germline CDR1 reads SGHTA; CDR2 reads FQGNSA. CDR3 in amino acids: CASSLSGGRTDTQYF. The CDR3 region has the DNA TGTGCCAGCAGCTTGAGCGGGGGGAGGACAGATACGCAGTATTTT.

The chain uses TRBV28 and TRBJ2-3, with D tentatively TRBD2 (5 bases). The germline V gene encodes CDR1 MDHEN and CDR2 SYDVKM. The germline V and J ends were trimmed by 4 bases and 0 bases, with 11 bases remaining between them. The CDR3 extends over 15 amino acids. CDR3 residues: CASSSTRTSTDTQYF. In DNA form, the CDR3 reads TGTGCCAGCAGTTCTACAAGGACTAGCACAGATACGCAGTATTTT.

This sequence joins TRBV4-1 and TRBJ2-3, with 9 bases fitting TRBD2. V was clipped by 4 bases and J by 6 bases; unmatched bases: 11. This CDR3 comprises 16 residues. Germline CDR1 and CDR2: MGHRA and YSYEKL. For the CDR3, the DNA is TGCGCCAGCAGCCGCAGCCGGGGCGGGGGGGACGATACGCAGTATTTT. It is translated as CASSRSRGGGDDTQYF.

The chain links TRBV6-5 to TRBJ2-2; a possible D gene is TRBD1 (5 bases). This CDR3 spans 15 amino acids. The germline V and J ends were trimmed by 2 bases and 0 bases, with 7 bases remaining between them. Germline V gives CDR1 MNHEY, CDR2 SVGAGI. The CDR3 nucleotides read TGTGCCAGCAGTTACATGACAGCGAACACCGGGGAGCTGTTTTTT. This gives the protein CASSYMTANTGELFF.